A selection of T cell receptor beta chains follows, all from one sample in a study of T-cell memory formation after mild COVID-19. Each CDR3 protein is one row after TCRdb ran MiXCR on the 5' RACE reads. The sample includes under 400,000 distinct CDR3 sequences, 28% of them seen just once. The sequencing input was PBMCs or a T cell subset sorted from them (not recorded which). These TCRs come from an adult woman who had mild COVID-19 (a few samples of this study predate the infection). Cell type and time point are not known. Both conserved end residues are part of each CDR3. Each record gives: V gene, clone size, D gene, J gene, CDR3 DNA, CDR3 protein. A D gene is named only where the DNA matches it firmly. Expanded clones are given a class, and other clones once, few, many or no size at all.

TRBV7-7	few	TRBD1	TRBJ2-1	TGTGCCAGCAGCCCGGGGACAGGGTCCAATGAGCAGTTCTTC	CASSPGTGSNEQFF
TRBV6-2/TRBV6-3	few	TRBD1	TRBJ2-2	TGTGCCAGCAGAACCCCGGACAGGGGGCGCGACACCGGGGAGCTGTTTTTT	CASRTPDRGRDTGELFF
TRBV29-1	-	-	TRBJ2-6	TGCAGCGTTTTGAGGGCTGGGGCCAACGTCCTGACTTTC	CSVLRAGANVLTF
TRBV30	few	TRBD2	TRBJ2-5	TGTGCCTGGAGTGACGGACTAGCTCGTATAGAGACCCAGTACTTC	CAWSDGLARIETQYF
TRBV5-1	-	TRBD2	TRBJ2-7	TGCGCCAGCGGGGTCCCGGGACTAGCGAACGAGCAGTACTTC	CASGVPGLANEQYF
TRBV24-1	few	TRBD2	TRBJ2-1	TGTGCCACCAGTGATTTGCAATCGGGCATGGGGGGGGTTACTCATTCGGGTGAGCAGTTCTTC	CATSDLQSGMGGVTHSGEQFF
TRBV2	-	-	TRBJ2-5	TGTGCCAGCAGTGAAGAGGCGGTACGGCTGGAGACCCAGTACTTC	CASSEEAVRLETQYF
TRBV4-1	-	-	TRBJ1-2	TGCGCCAGCAGCCAAGATCGGGCGGCATCGGGCTATGGCTACACCTTC	CASSQDRAASGYGYTF
TRBV7-9	-	-	TRBJ2-7	TGTGCCAGCAGCTTAGATTTCGGGCGACGAAGGGAGCAGTACTTC	CASSLDFGRRREQYF
TRBV20-1	-	TRBD2	TRBJ2-2	TGCAGTGCTAGAGCCCTTGCGGAGCGGGAGGTTGGGACCGGGGAGCTGTTTTTT	CSARALAEREVGTGELFF
TRBV4-3	-	-	TRBJ1-5	TGCGCCAGCAGCCAAGATACGGGGAGTGATCAGCCCCAGCATTTT	CASSQDTGSDQPQHF
TRBV7-9	-	-	TRBJ1-1	TGTGCCAGCAGCTCTCCGCGAGCTCTGGGGGCTTTCTTT	CASSSPRALGAFF
TRBV6-1	-	-	TRBJ1-1	TGTGCCAGCACCGCGACAGTGAACACTGAAGCTTTCTTT	CASTATVNTEAFF
TRBV3-1	few	-	TRBJ1-1	TGTGCCAGCAGCCAAGAAGGCTTCGTGTGGGGGGCAGGTACTGAAGCTTTCTTT	CASSQEGFVWGAGTEAFF
TRBV18	-	-	TRBJ2-1	TGTGCCAGCTCAAACGGGGAGCAGTTCTTC	CASSNGEQFF
TRBV30	-	TRBD2	TRBJ2-1	TGTGCCTGGAGTTTTAGGACTAGCGGGAGCGGATCCTACAATGAGCAGTTCTTC	CAWSFRTSGSGSYNEQFF
TRBV15	-	-	TRBJ2-1	TGTGCCACCAGCAGAGGGGAAGGACCGCCCTATAATGAGCAGTTCTTC	CATSRGEGPPYNEQFF
TRBV6-6	few	-	TRBJ2-7	TGTGCCAGCTCCGATCCCGGCAGGCCTGGCTCCTACGAGCAGTACTTC	CASSDPGRPGSYEQYF
TRBV20-1	-	-	TRBJ2-4	TGCAGTGCTAGAGACTATCACAGGGTAGCCAAAAACATTCAGTACTTC	CSARDYHRVAKNIQYF
TRBV27	few	-	TRBJ2-3	TGTGCCAGCAGCCCCTATCGCACAGATACGCAGTATTTT	CASSPYRTDTQYF
TRBV12-3/TRBV12-4	few	TRBD2	TRBJ2-2	TGTGCCAGCAGTGGACTAGCGGGAAACACCGGGGAGCTGTTTTTT	CASSGLAGNTGELFF
TRBV20-1	once	-	TRBJ2-5	TGCAGTGCTAGCCCTCCGTGGGTGGAGACCCAGTACTTC	CSASPPWVETQYF
TRBV24-1	few	-	TRBJ1-1	TGTGCCACCAGGGGACTACGAACCCCTGAAGCTTTCTTT	CATRGLRTPEAFF
TRBV12-3/TRBV12-4	-	TRBD2	TRBJ2-5	TGTGCCAGCAGTACTGGACTAGATCAAGAGACCCAGTACTTC	CASSTGLDQETQYF
TRBV7-3	-	TRBD2	TRBJ2-1	TGTGCCAGCAGCTCAAGCGGGGGGGCCGACAATGAGCAGTTCTTC	CASSSSGGADNEQFF
TRBV30	-	-	TRBJ2-5	TGTGCCTGGAGTGTCCTGCAAGGAGAGACCCAGTACTTC	CAWSVLQGETQYF
TRBV7-3	-	-	TRBJ2-3	TGTGCCAGCAGCCACGGGTGGGCCACAGATACGCAGTATTTT	CASSHGWATDTQYF
TRBV7-9	few	TRBD2	TRBJ2-7	TGTGCCAGCAGCTCCTTAGCGGGAGCTTCCTACGAGCAGTACTTC	CASSSLAGASYEQYF
TRBV6-2/TRBV6-3	few	TRBD2	TRBJ2-2	TGTGCCAGCAGGACTAGCCTGAACACCGGGGAGCTGTTTTTT	CASRTSLNTGELFF
TRBV20-1	few	-	TRBJ2-2	TGCAGTGCTCCCCGGGACGGCCTAATCTCGAACACCGGGGAGCTGTTTTTT	CSAPRDGLISNTGELFF
TRBV10-3	-	TRBD1	TRBJ1-2	TGTGCCACGAAATCCCAGACAGGGAAGGTCCATGGCTACACCTTC	CATKSQTGKVHGYTF
TRBV2	few	TRBD2	TRBJ2-3	TGTGCCAGCAGTGAAGGCCTAGCGGGAGAAAATGATACGCAGTATTTT	CASSEGLAGENDTQYF
TRBV29-1	-	-	TRBJ1-1	TGCAGCGTCCCACGGGGGAACACTGAAGCTTTCTTT	CSVPRGNTEAFF
TRBV4-3	few	-	TRBJ2-7	TGCGCCAGCAGCCCGGGACATACCTACGAGCAGTACTTC	CASSPGHTYEQYF
TRBV15	-	-	TRBJ2-7	TGTGCCACCAGCAGAACTACAGGGAACGAGCAGTACTTC	CATSRTTGNEQYF
TRBV5-1	-	TRBD1	TRBJ2-5	TGCGCCAGCAGCTCCCCGACAGGGGGAGAGACCCAGTACTTC	CASSSPTGGETQYF
TRBV30	-	TRBD1	TRBJ1-2	TGTGCCTGGAGTATGGGACAGAACTATGGCTACACCTTC	CAWSMGQNYGYTF
TRBV20-1	-	-	TRBJ1-4	TGCAGTGCTAGAGACGGGGGGAACCCAACTAATGAAAAACTGTTTTTT	CSARDGGNPTNEKLFF
TRBV18	-	-	TRBJ2-3	TGTGCCAGCTCACCAGGCGTAATTACCAGCATCACAGATACGCAGTATTTT	CASSPGVITSITDTQYF
TRBV7-9	-	TRBD2	TRBJ2-3	TGTGCCAGCAGCTCCCCTCACGGACTAGCGGGAGGTGCAGATACGCAGTATTTT	CASSSPHGLAGGADTQYF
TRBV4-1	few	-	TRBJ2-3	TGCGCCAGCACAGGGAAGGGGACAGATACGCAGTATTTT	CASTGKGTDTQYF
TRBV5-1	-	-	TRBJ2-1	TGCGCCAGCCACGTCGGGGTAGGGGGGCTGTACAATGAGCAGTTCTTC	CASHVGVGGLYNEQFF
TRBV29-1	-	-	TRBJ2-7	TGCAGCGTTGTCTGGACCTACTCCTACGAGCAGTACTTC	CSVVWTYSYEQYF
TRBV7-2	-	TRBD1	TRBJ2-3	TGTGCCAGCAGCATCCAGGGGGTCCGAGGAGATACGCAGTATTTT	CASSIQGVRGDTQYF
TRBV5-1	-	TRBD1	TRBJ2-7	TGCGCCAGCAGCCCTGGACAGGGGAACCACGAGCAGTACTTC	CASSPGQGNHEQYF
TRBV20-1	-	-	TRBJ1-2	TGCAGTGCTACCGCAATGAACTATGGCTACACCTTC	CSATAMNYGYTF
TRBV7-2	few	-	TRBJ1-2	TGTGCCAGCAGCTTATCGGGGGTCGGCGGCTACACCTTC	CASSLSGVGGYTF
TRBV5-1	-	-	TRBJ1-2	TGCGCCAGCAGCGAAACCTCCAAAGCTAACTATGGCTACACCTTC	CASSETSKANYGYTF
TRBV3-1	few	-	TRBJ2-7	TGTGCCAGCAGCCAAAACGTGCGGTTCTCCTACGAGCAGTACTTC	CASSQNVRFSYEQYF
TRBV5-1	few	TRBD2	TRBJ2-3	TGCGCCAGCAGACCAGCGGGAGGAGGAACAGATACGCAGTATTTT	CASRPAGGGTDTQYF
TRBV12-3/TRBV12-4	-	-	TRBJ2-1	TGTGCCAGCACTCCGGGGGGCCCAAATGAGCAGTTCTTC	CASTPGGPNEQFF
TRBV5-1	-	-	TRBJ2-4	TGCGCCAGCAGCTTGGTGGAATCTACAAACATTCAGTACTTC	CASSLVESTNIQYF
TRBV12-3/TRBV12-4	-	-	TRBJ1-1	TGTGCCAGCAGAGACAGGCCGAACACTGAAGCTTTCTTT	CASRDRPNTEAFF
TRBV12-3/TRBV12-4	few	-	TRBJ2-7	TGTGCCAGCAGAGGTGTGGGGGCTTACGAGCAGTACTTC	CASRGVGAYEQYF
TRBV7-9	-	-	TRBJ2-4	TGTGCCAGCAGCTCCCTCCCCGGGAACATTCAGTACTTC	CASSSLPGNIQYF